The 2 T cell receptor beta chains presented below share a single source sample, sequenced in a study of vaccination and CD4 T cells after COVID-19. The treatment: roughly ten-day PBMC culture with coronavirus spike peptide pools or control peptides (ViraFEST assay). With the Oncomine TCR Beta short-read assay, DNA from cultured CD4+ T cells was sequenced. Using its own MiXCR run on the PCR reads, TCRdb lists one record per CDR3 protein. The table shows about 21,000 distinct CDR3 sequences, with around a quarter occurring only once. Their recognized antigens are unknown. Material: cultured CD4+ T cells from blood. The receptor source for this set is a human donor with COVID-19.

The CDR3 coding sequence is TGTGCCAGCAGCACGGGACAGGGTACCTACGAGCAGTACTTC. It specifies CASSTGQGTYEQYF. The gene calls are TRBV7-2 and TRBJ2-7, with TRBD1 matching 9 bases. The CDR3 has 14 residues. Germline loops: CDR1 SGHTA, CDR2 FQGNSA. Trimming removed 5 bases from V and 2 bases from J; junction bases left unmatched: 4.

V and J are TRBV19 and TRBJ2-3; 9 bases match TRBD2. CDR3 length: 15 amino acids. Germline V gives CDR1 LNHDA, CDR2 SQIVND (reference sequence). V was pared by 2 bases and J by 3 bases, with 3 bases of the junction left unmatched. Written as DNA, the CDR3 is TGTGCCAGTAGTATAACTGGACTAGCGACAGATACGCAGTATTTT. Translation gives CASSITGLATDTQYF.